The rows below give T cell receptor beta chains drawn from one sample of a study of response to subunit inactivated influenza vaccine. TCRdb reprocessed the RT-PCR reads with MiXCR, giving one entry per CDR3 protein. The data hold about 540,000 distinct CDR3 sequences, with under 30% observed a single time. These sequences were also reported in another study, on T cells expressing NK-cell markers.

The sequencing used CD4+ T cells sorted from PBMCs, collected 12 days after vaccination. The receptors were sampled from a man between 50 and 59 years old who received an inactivated influenza vaccine. Each CDR3 is given with its conserved first and last residue. Each record gives: J gene, clone size, V gene, D gene, CDR3 DNA, CDR3 protein. A D gene is named only where the DNA matches it firmly. Rows may omit the clone size; those that give it use once, few, many or a size class.

>TRBJ1-6|few|TRBV20-1|NA
TGCAGTGCTAGAATTTTGGGCCCACTGGATTCACCCCTCCACTTT
CSARILGPLDSPLHF
>TRBJ2-2|NA|TRBV27|TRBD2
TGTGCCAGCAGTTACGGACTAGCGACCGGGGAGCTGTTTTTT
CASSYGLATGELFF
>TRBJ1-5|few|TRBV11-2|NA
TGTGCCAGCAGCTTAGGCCAGGCCGGTATGACCCAGCATTTT
CASSLGQAGMTQHF
>TRBJ2-7|NA|TRBV9|NA
TGTGCCAGCAGCCCCTCTAGGGTTTCCTACGAGCAGTACTTC
CASSPSRVSYEQYF
>TRBJ1-1|NA|TRBV7-2|TRBD1
TGTGCCAGCAGCCCATGGACAGGGGTGACTGAAGCTTTCTTT
CASSPWTGVTEAFF
>TRBJ2-2|NA|TRBV10-3|NA
TGTGCCATCAGTGAGCATGGGCTCACCGGGGAGCTGTTTTTT
CAISEHGLTGELFF
>TRBJ2-3|few|TRBV5-1|TRBD2
TGCGCCAGCTTGCGGGAGAGCACAGATACGCAGTATTTT
CASLRESTDTQYF
>TRBJ1-6|NA|TRBV4-3|TRBD1
TGCGCTAGCAGCCAAGATAAGACAGGGAACGTTTTTTCACCCCTCCACTTT
CASSQDKTGNVFSPLHF
>TRBJ1-1|many|TRBV29-1|NA
TGCAGCGTTGCGAGGGGGAACACTGAAGCTTTCTTT
CSVARGNTEAFF
>TRBJ2-1|many|TRBV5-1|TRBD1
TGCGCCAGCAGCTTCCGGGACAGCTACAATGAGCAGTTCTTC
CASSFRDSYNEQFF
>TRBJ2-7|NA|TRBV5-1|NA
TGCGCCAGCAGCTCGACGTTTCAAGGGGCGAAGGAGCAGTACTTC
CASSSTFQGAKEQYF
>TRBJ1-4|NA|TRBV29-1|NA
TGCAGCGTGGGGGGCAGAACTAATGAAAAACTGTTTTTT
CSVGGRTNEKLFF
>TRBJ2-5|NA|TRBV27|NA
TGTGCCAGCAGACCGATAGCACAAGAGACCCAGTACTTC
CASRPIAQETQYF
>TRBJ2-7|NA|TRBV5-5|NA
TGTGCCAGCAGCTTGGATACGGAGTACGAGCAGTACTTC
CASSLDTEYEQYF
>TRBJ2-7|many|TRBV27|NA
TGTGCCAGCAGTTTAAATAGACCCCCAGGCTACGAGCAGTACTTC
CASSLNRPPGYEQYF
>TRBJ2-3|few|TRBV9|NA
TGTGCCAGCAGCCCGACATCCCGAGATACGCAGTATTTT
CASSPTSRDTQYF
>TRBJ2-7|NA|TRBV4-1|NA
TGCGCCAGCAGCCAAGATGCGGCCTACGAGCAGTACTTC
CASSQDAAYEQYF